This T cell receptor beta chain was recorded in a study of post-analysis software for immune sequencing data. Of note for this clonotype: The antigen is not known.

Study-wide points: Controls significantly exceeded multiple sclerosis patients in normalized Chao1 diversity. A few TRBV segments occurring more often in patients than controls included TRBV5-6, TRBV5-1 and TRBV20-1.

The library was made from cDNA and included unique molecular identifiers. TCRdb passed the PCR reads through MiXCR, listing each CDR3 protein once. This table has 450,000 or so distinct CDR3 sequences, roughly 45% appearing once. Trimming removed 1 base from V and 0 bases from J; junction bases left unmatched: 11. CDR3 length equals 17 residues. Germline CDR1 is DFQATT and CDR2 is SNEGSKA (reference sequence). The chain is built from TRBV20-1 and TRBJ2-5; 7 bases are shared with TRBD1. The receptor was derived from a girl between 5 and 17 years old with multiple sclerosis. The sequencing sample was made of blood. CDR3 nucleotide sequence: TGCAGTGCTAGAGCGATGAGGACAGGAGATAACCAAGAGACCCAGTACTTC. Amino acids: CSARAMRTGDNQETQYF.